The sequence of this TCR beta chain was determined in a study of shared clonotypes between healthy human individuals. Broader study findings: Sampling used blood alone; tissue repertoires probably differ. Shared clonotypes: about 5% naive CD4, about 4% naive CD8, about 2.5% memory CD4, 0.4% to 0.45% memory CD8.

Assay execution proceeded at the deep level. Method: immunoSEQ multiplex PCR; TCRdb's copy keeps in-frame clones and lacks some. The sample lists 2 million to 2.5 million clones; approximately 95% were seen once. With respect to this clone: Antigen: not known. The sample carries other DNA sequences with the same CDR3.

Germline assignment: CDR1 SGHDT and CDR2 YYEEEE. V lost 4 bases and J lost 0, with 7 bases in between. The length of the CDR3 is 13 residues. The V call is TRBV5-6, the J call TRBJ1-1; D is undetermined. The sequence was collected from a man between 18 and 29 years old in good health. The specimen sequenced was naive CD4+ T cells sorted from blood. Subset reported: CD45RA+ positively selected. The CDR3 spells CASSRTVNTEAFF. Here the CDR3 DNA reads TGTGCCAGCAGCCGGACGGTGAACACTGAAGCTTTCTTT.